These 7 T cell receptor beta chains came from one sample sequenced in a study of blood T cell repertoires in COVID-19. The assay was immunoSEQ multiplex PCR, and TCRdb's table has in-frame clones only and misses some. The sample carries about 330,000 clones, around 84% recorded once. Sequenced sample: PBMCs or T cells enriched from blood (not recorded which). These receptors were taken from a young woman who had recovered from COVID-19.

The chain links TRBV2 to TRBJ1-1; the match to TRBD1 covers 10 bases. This CDR3 contains 13 residues. CDR1 is SNHLY, CDR2 FYNNEI, per germline. Trimming cost V 8 bases and J 6 bases; bases outside gene matches: 6. For the CDR3, the DNA is TGTGCCAGCGGTAGACAGGGGGCGGCTGAAGCTTTCTTT. Translation: CASGRQGAAEAFF. Looking up the rest from reference TRBV2 and TRBJ1-1 gives the full variable domain: EPEVTQTPSHQVTQMGQEVILRCVPISNHLYFYWYRQILGQKVEFLVSFYNNEISEKSEIFDDQFSVERPDGSNFTLKIRSTKLEDSAMYFCASGRQGAAEAFFGQGTRLTVV.

This clone came up once. The rearrangement joins TRBV27 to TRBJ2-7, with 9 bases that match TRBD2. Trimming removed 3 bases from V and 2 bases from J; junction bases left unmatched: 2. CDR1 and CDR2 (germline): MNHEY, SMNVEV (reference sequence). The CDR3 is 14 amino acids. DNA of the CDR3: TGTGCCAGCAGTTTTTCTAGCGGGACCTACGAGCAGTACTTC. It translates to CASSFSSGTYEQYF.

The chain links TRBV4-1 to TRBJ1-2; TRBD1 agrees at 11 bases. CDR3 length: 16 amino acids. CDR1 is MGHRA, CDR2 YSYEKL, per germline. Germline trimming cut 0 bases from V and 8 bases from J; bases unmatched to any gene: 8. CDR3 bases: TGCGCCAGCAGCCAAGAAGGGGGACAGGGGGTCAACGGCTACACCTTC. This sequence encodes CASSQEGGQGVNGYTF.

The genes are TRBV18 and TRBJ1-3; TRBD1 matches at 7 bases. Germline CDR1 KGHSH, CDR2 LQKENI. After removal of 4 bases from V and 0 bases from J, the junction contained 6 bases not matched to a gene. The CDR3 spans 16 residues. The CDR3 is CASSLQGFNSGNTIYF. The CDR3 bases are TGTGCCAGCTCACTACAGGGGTTTAACTCTGGAAACACCATATATTTT. Together with reference TRBV18 and TRBJ1-3, the CDR3 gives the full variable domain: NAGVMQNPRHLVRRRGQEARLRCSPMKGHSHVYWYRQLPEEGLKFMVYLQKENIIDESGMPKERFSAEFPKEGPSILRIQQVVRGDSAAYFCASSLQGFNSGNTIYFGEGSWLTVV.

This clone appeared a few times. The rearrangement joins TRBV18 to TRBJ1-1; D remains ambiguous. V was clipped by 6 bases and J by 6 bases, with 17 bases between them. The CDR3 is 14 amino acids. CDR1 is KGHSH and CDR2 is LQKENI in the germline V gene. The CDR3 is CASSSTAGSPEAFF. The CDR3 nucleotides read TGTGCCAGCTCGTCTACGGCGGGGAGCCCTGAAGCTTTCTTT.

The gene calls are TRBV18 and TRBJ1-5; D not resolved. The CDR3 consists of 12 residues. With 4 bases removed from V and 6 bases from J, the gap between germline ends came to 7 bases. Germline V gives CDR1 KGHSH, CDR2 LQKENI. The CDR3: CASSLEGQPQHF. The CDR3 nucleotides read TGTGCCAGCTCACTAGAGGGTCAGCCCCAGCATTTT.

The chain is built from TRBV30 and TRBJ1-5, with 9 bases that match TRBD1. This CDR3 contains 15 residues. Losses at the gene ends were 2 bases for V and 2 bases for J; bases not matched to a gene: 4. Germline CDR1 GTSNPN, CDR2 SVGIG (reference sequence). CDR3 residues: CAWSLWDRGNQPQHF. For the CDR3, the DNA is TGTGCCTGGAGTTTATGGGACAGGGGCAATCAGCCCCAGCATTTT.